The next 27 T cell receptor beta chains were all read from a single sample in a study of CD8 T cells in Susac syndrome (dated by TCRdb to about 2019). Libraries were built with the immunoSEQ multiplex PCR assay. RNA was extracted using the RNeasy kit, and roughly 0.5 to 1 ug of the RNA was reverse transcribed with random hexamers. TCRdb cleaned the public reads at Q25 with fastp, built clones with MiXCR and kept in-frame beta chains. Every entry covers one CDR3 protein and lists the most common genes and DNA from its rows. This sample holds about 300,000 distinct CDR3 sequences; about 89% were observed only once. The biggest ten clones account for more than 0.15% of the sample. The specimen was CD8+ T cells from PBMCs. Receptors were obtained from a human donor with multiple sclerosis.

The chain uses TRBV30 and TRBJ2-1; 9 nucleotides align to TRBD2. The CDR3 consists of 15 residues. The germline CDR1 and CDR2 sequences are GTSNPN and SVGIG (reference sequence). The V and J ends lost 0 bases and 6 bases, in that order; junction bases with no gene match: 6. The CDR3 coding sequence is TGTGCCTGGAGTGTAATTAGCGGGAGAACCAATGAGCAGTTCTTC. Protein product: CAWSVISGRTNEQFF. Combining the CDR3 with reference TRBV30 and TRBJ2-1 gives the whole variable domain SQTIHQWPATLVQPVGSPLSLECTVEGTSNPNLYWYRQAAGRGLQLLFYSVGIGQISSEVPQNLSASRPQDRQFILSSKKLLLSDSGFYLCAWSVISGRTNEQFFGPGTRLTVL.

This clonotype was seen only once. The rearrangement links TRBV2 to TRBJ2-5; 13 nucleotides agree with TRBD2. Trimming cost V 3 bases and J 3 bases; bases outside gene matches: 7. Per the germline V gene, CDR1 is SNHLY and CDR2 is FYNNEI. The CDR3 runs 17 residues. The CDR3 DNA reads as TGTGCCAGCAGTGAGGGTCGACTAGCGGGGGGAGAAGAGACCCAGTACTTC. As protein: CASSEGRLAGGEETQYF.

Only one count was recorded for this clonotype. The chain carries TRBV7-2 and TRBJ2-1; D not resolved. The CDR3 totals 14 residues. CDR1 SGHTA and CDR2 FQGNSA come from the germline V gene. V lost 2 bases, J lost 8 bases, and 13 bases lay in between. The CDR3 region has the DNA TGTGCCAGCAGCTTAATCCCTTCTATAGATGAGCAGTTCTTC. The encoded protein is CASSLIPSIDEQFF.

The CDR3 here is CASSQDVQGASGANVLTF. CDR3 bases: TGCGCCAGCAGCCAAGATGTGCAGGGGGCTAGTGGGGCCAACGTCCTGACTTTC. The rearrangement links TRBV4-3 to TRBJ2-6; 8 positions agree with TRBD1. Germline CDR1 is LGHNA and CDR2 is YSLEER. The V gene end was trimmed by 0 bases and the J gene end by 3 bases; junction bases not matched to a gene: 7. This CDR3 region has 18 residues.

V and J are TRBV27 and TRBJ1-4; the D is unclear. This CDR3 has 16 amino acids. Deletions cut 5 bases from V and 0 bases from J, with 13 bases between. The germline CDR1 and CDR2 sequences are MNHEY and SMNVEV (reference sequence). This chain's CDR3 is CASSPSVSPTNEKLFF. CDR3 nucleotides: TGTGCCAGCAGTCCCTCCGTAAGCCCAACTAATGAAAAACTGTTTTTT. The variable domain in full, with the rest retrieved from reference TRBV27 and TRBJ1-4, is EAQVTQNPRYLITVTGKKLTVTCSQNMNHEYMSWYRQDPGLGLRQIYYSMNVEVTDKGDVPEGYKVSRKEKRNFPLILESPSPNQTSLYFCASSPSVSPTNEKLFFGSGTQLSVL.

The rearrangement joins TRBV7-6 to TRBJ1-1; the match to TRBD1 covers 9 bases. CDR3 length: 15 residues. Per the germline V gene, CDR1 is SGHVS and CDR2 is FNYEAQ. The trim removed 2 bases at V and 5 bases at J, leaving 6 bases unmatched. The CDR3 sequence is CASSLTGGAKTEAFF. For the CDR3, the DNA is TGTGCCAGCAGCTTAACAGGGGGCGCAAAAACTGAAGCTTTCTTT. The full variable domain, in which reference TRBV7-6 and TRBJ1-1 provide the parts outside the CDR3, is GAGVSQSPRYKVTKRGQDVALRCDPISGHVSLYWYRQALGQGPEFLTYFNYEAQQDKSGLPNDRFSAERPEGSISTLTIQRTEQRDSAMYRCASSLTGGAKTEAFFGQGTRLTVV.

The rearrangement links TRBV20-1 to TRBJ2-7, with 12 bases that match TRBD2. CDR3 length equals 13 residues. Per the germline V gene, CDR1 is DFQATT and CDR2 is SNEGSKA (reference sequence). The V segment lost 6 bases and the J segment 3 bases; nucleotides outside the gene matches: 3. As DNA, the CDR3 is TGCAGTGCCCCGACTAGCGGGAGCTACGAGCAGTACTTC. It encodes CSAPTSGSYEQYF.

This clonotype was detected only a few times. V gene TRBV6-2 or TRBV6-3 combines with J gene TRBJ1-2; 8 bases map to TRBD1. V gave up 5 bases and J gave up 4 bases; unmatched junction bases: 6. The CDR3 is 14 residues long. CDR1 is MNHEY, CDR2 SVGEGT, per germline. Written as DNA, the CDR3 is TGTGCCAGCAGTCTTAACACAGGGGGCTATGGCTACACCTTC. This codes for CASSLNTGGYGYTF.

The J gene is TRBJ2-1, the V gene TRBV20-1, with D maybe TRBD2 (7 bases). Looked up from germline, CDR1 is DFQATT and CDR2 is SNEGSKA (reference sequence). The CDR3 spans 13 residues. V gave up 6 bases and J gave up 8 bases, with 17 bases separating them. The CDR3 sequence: CSARTAGAYEQFF. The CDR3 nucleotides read TGCAGTGCCAGGACGGCGGGGGCTTATGAGCAGTTCTTC.

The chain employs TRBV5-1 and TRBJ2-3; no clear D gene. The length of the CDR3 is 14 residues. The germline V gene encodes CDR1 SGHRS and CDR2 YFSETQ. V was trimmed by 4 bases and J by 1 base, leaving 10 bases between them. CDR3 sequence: CASSPSRGTDTQYF. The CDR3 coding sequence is TGCGCCAGCAGCCCCTCTCGGGGCACAGATACGCAGTATTTT.

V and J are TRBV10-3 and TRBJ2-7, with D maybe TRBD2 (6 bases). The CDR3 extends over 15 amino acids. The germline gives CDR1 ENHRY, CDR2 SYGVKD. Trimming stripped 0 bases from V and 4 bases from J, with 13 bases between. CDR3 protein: CAISESPSEGYEQYF. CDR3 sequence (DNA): TGTGCCATCAGTGAGTCGCCTAGCGAGGGTTACGAGCAGTACTTC.

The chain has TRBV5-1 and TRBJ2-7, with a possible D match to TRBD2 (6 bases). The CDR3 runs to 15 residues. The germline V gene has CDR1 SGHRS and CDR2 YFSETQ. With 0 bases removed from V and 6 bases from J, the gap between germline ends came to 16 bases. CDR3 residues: CASSLGDFNSGEQYF. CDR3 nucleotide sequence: TGCGCCAGCAGCTTGGGGGACTTTAATTCGGGCGAGCAGTACTTC.

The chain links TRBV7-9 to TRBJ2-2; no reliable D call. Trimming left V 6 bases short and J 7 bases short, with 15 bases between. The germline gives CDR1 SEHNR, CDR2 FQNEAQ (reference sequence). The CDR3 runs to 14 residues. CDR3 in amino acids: CASRLRVFGGELFF. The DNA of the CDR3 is TGTGCCAGCAGGCTCCGGGTTTTCGGCGGGGAGCTGTTTTTT.

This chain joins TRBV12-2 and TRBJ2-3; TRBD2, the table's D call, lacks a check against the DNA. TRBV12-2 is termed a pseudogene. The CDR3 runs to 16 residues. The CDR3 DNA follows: TGTGCAAGTCGCTCACCTCCGAGTCCTCGGACAGATACGCAGTATTTT. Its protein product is CASRSPPSPRTDTQYF.

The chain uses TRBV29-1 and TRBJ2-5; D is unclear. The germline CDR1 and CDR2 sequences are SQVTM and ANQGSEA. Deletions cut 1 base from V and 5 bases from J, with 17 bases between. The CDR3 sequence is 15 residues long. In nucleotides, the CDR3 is TGCAGCGTTGAAGGACCGACAATCGAGCTGGAGACCCAGTACTTC. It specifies CSVEGPTIELETQYF.

DNA of the CDR3: TGCAGTGCTCGGGACAGCTCAAACTATGGCTACACCTTC. It translates to CSARDSSNYGYTF. This chain uses TRBV20-1 with TRBJ1-2; 7 nucleotides match TRBD1. CDR3 length: 13 amino acids. Trimming took 5 bases from V and 2 from J; bases not matched to a gene: 5. The germline V gene has CDR1 DFQATT and CDR2 SNEGSKA (reference sequence).

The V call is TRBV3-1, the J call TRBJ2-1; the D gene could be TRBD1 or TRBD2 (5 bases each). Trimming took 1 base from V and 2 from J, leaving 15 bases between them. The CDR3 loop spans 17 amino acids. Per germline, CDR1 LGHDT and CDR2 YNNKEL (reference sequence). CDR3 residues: CASSQVSGTFTYNEQFF. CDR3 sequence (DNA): TGTGCCAGCAGCCAAGTCTCCGGGACGTTTACCTACAATGAGCAGTTCTTC.

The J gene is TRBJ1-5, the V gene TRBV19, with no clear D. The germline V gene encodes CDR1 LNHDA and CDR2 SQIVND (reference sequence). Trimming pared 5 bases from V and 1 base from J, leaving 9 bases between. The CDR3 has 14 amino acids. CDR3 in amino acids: CASSLSISNQPQHF. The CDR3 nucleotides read TGTGCCAGTAGTCTCAGCATAAGCAATCAGCCCCAGCATTTT. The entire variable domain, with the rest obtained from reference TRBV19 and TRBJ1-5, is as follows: DGGITQSPKYLFRKEGQNVTLSCEQNLNHDAMYWYRQDPGQGLRLIYYSQIVNDFQKGDIAEGYSVSREKKESFPLTVTSAQKNPTAFYLCASSLSISNQPQHFGDGTRLSIL.

CDR3 residues: CASRIGRTVGVLHF. In nucleotides, the CDR3 is TGTGCCAGCAGAATAGGGCGGACCGTTGGGGTCCTCCACTTT. The V and J genes are TRBV28 and TRBJ1-6; D gene uncertain. V was cut by 6 bases and J by 15 bases, with 21 bases left in between. The length of the CDR3 is 14 residues. Germline values: CDR1 MDHEN, CDR2 SYDVKM.

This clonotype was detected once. DNA of the CDR3: TGTGCCAGCAGCTTGACGGGGGTCGAGCAGTACTTC. This encodes CASSLTGVEQYF. The chain carries TRBV7-2 and TRBJ2-7; D is possibly TRBD2 (6 bases). CDR1 and CDR2 from the germline V gene are SGHTA and FQGNSA. The CDR3 consists of 12 residues. V was shortened by 3 bases and J by 6 bases, with 9 bases between the two germline ends. The full variable domain, rest sourced from reference TRBV7-2 and TRBJ2-7, is GAGVSQSPSNKVTEKGKDVELRCDPISGHTALYWYRQSLGQGLEFLIYFQGNSAPDKSGLPSDRFSAERTGGSVSTLTIQRTQQEDSAVYLCASSLTGVEQYFGPGTRLTVT.

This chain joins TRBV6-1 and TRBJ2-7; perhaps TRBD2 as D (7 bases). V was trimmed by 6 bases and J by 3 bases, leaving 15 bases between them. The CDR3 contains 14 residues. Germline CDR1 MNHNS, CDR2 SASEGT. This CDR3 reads CASRLGGGNYEQYF. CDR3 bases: TGTGCCAGCAGATTAGGGGGGGGCAACTACGAGCAGTACTTC.

The CDR3 coding sequence is TGCGCCAGCAGCTTGACGGCCAACTACGAGCAGTACTTC. Amino acids: CASSLTANYEQYF. V is TRBV5-1 and J is TRBJ2-7, with D uncertain. The V end lost 1 base, the J end lost 3 bases, and 8 bases lay between the germline ends. Germline lookup yields CDR1 SGHRS and CDR2 YFSETQ. This CDR3 comprises 13 residues. Complete variable domain (other parts from reference TRBV5-1 and TRBJ2-7): KAGVTQTPRYLIKTRGQQVTLSCSPISGHRSVSWYQQTPGQGLQFLFEYFSETQRNKGNFPGRFSGRQFSNSRSEMNVSTLELGDSALYLCASSLTANYEQYFGPGTRLTVT.

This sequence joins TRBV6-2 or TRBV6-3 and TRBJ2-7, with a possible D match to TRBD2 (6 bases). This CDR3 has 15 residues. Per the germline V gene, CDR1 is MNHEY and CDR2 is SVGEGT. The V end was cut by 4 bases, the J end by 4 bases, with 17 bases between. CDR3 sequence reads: CASSFNGRGRYEQYF. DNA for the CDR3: TGTGCCAGCAGTTTCAACGGGAGAGGGCGATACGAGCAGTACTTC.

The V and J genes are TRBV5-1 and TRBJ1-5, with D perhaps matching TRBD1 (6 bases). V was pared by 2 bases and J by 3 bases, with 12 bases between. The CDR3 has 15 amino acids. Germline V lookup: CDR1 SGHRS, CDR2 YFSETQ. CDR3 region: CASSFGGALNQPQHF. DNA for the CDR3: TGCGCCAGCAGCTTTGGGGGGGCCCTCAATCAGCCCCAGCATTTT.

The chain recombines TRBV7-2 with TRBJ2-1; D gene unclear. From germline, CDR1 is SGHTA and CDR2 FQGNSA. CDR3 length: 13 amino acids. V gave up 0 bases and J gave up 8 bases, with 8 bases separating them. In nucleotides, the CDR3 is TGTGCCAGCAGCTTAGCAGTGGGTGATGAGCAGTTCTTC. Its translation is CASSLAVGDEQFF.

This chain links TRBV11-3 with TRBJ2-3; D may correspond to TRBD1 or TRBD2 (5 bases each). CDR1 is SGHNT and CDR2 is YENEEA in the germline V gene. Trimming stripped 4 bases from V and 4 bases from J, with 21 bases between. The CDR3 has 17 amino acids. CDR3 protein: CASSSNRGPQNPDTQYF. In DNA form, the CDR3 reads TGTGCCAGCAGCTCAAATCGGGGACCACAAAATCCAGATACGCAGTATTTT.

Here the CDR3 DNA reads TGTGCCAGCAGCCAATGGGCAGCACTAGCCAAAAACATTCAGTACTTC. This sequence encodes CASSQWAALAKNIQYF. The V call is TRBV3-1, the J call TRBJ2-4; D uncertain. The V and J ends lost 2 bases and 0 bases respectively, with 11 bases between them. The CDR3 sequence is 16 residues long. Germline V gene sequence: CDR1 LGHDT, CDR2 YNNKEL (reference sequence).